This T cell receptor beta chain was recovered during a study of technical replicates of blood from several donors. Repertoires were generated with immunoSEQ multiplex PCR, while TCRdb's copy carries only in-frame clones and drops some. The profile shows tens of thousands of clones, roughly 77% of them singletons. Trimming cost V 5 bases and J 2 bases; bases outside gene matches: 13. The length of the CDR3 is 17 residues. Germline V gene sequence: CDR1 SGHVS, CDR2 FQNEAQ. Sequencing was done on a sample of PBMCs. The V gene is TRBV7-8, the J gene TRBJ2-3, with 7 bases matching TRBD2. This receptor was obtained from a human donor in good health. Some clones in this sample may be carry-over from other donors' samples. CDR3 loop: CASSRGTTLKDTDTQYF. Written as DNA, the CDR3 is TGTGCCAGCAGCCGAGGGACTACTCTAAAGGACACAGATACGCAGTATTTT. Together with reference TRBV7-8 and TRBJ2-3, the CDR3 gives the full variable domain: GAGVSQSPRYKVAKRGQDVALRCDPISGHVSLFWYQQALGQGPEFLTYFQNEAQLDKSGLPSDRFFAERPEGSVSTLKIQRTQQEDSAVYLCASSRGTTLKDTDTQYFGPGTRLTVL.